Detailed here is one T cell receptor beta chain. This CDR3 has 15 amino acids. V shed 2 bases and J shed 4 bases, with 11 bases lying between them. Germline values: CDR1 SGHTA, CDR2 FQGNSA. This sample is drawn from a study of T cells in Graves' hyperthyroidism and ophthalmopathy. The TCR beta CDR3 regions underwent amplification using RNA transcripts as the source. A first-round RT-PCR of the TCR CDR3 used the HTBI primer set. Each CDR3 protein is one row after TCRdb ran MiXCR on the multiplex PCR reads. The sample carries about 400,000 distinct CDR3 sequences, 15% recorded once. What was sequenced was blood. The chain recombines TRBV7-2 with TRBJ1-4; D is unresolved. This clonotype originated in a woman in her 30s with Graves' hyperthyroidism. CDR3: CASSLTPWGNEKLFF. The CDR3 bases are TGTGCCAGCAGCTTAACCCCATGGGGTAATGAAAAACTGTTTTTT.